A single sample is the source of the 10 T cell receptor beta chains below, sequenced in a study of T-cell reconstitution after alpha-beta-depleted transplantation in children. Molecular barcoding with unique molecular identifiers was used for the TCRbeta library. TCRdb reprocessed the PCR reads via MiXCR and lists one record per CDR3 protein. The data hold more than 120,000 distinct CDR3 sequences, with 8.8% observed a single time. The specimen was PBMCs, mostly from graft donor cells, collected 180 days after TCRalphabeta/CD19-depleted stem cell transplant. These receptors were taken from a female patient under 10 years old who had a stem cell transplant for congenital amegakaryocytic thrombocytopenia, so the T cells may come from the graft donor.

This clonotype has a count of ten or more. The chain combines TRBV20-1 with TRBJ1-4; 11 nucleotides agree with TRBD1. CDR1 and CDR2 (germline): DFQATT, SNEGSKA (reference sequence). The CDR3 is 13 amino acids. The V segment lost 6 bases and the J segment 8 bases; nucleotides outside the gene matches: 5. CDR3 in DNA: TGCAGTGCACGGACAGGGGGCGACGAAAAACTGTTTTTT. Protein sequence: CSARTGGDEKLFF.

Ten or more counts support this clonotype. The chain couples TRBV12-3 or TRBV12-4 to TRBJ2-1; D possibly corresponds to TRBD1 (6 bases). Between the trimmed V and J ends, which lost 6 bases and 5 bases, there was a span of 11 bases. The CDR3 contains 13 residues. CDR3 amino acids: CASSRTGNNEQFF. For the CDR3, the DNA is TGTGCCAGCAGCCGAACAGGGAACAATGAGCAGTTCTTC.

This clonotype has only a few counts. CDR3 DNA sequence: TGTGCCAGCAGCACAAGTTATAGCTCCTACAATGAGCAGTTCTTC. Residues: CASSTSYSSYNEQFF. This chain connects TRBV11-3 to TRBJ2-1; no firm D call. This CDR3 is built from 15 residues. Trimming took off 5 bases at V and 0 bases at J, with 11 bases between the two ends. Germline V gene data show CDR1 as SGHNT and CDR2 as YENEEA.

This clonotype was observed a handful of times. The chain couples TRBV20-1 to TRBJ1-6, with D perhaps matching TRBD1 (5 bases). Germline-derived CDR1 and CDR2 are DFQATT and SNEGSKA (reference sequence). The CDR3 consists of 13 residues. V dropped 3 bases and J dropped 8 bases, with 11 bases sitting between them. This chain's CDR3 is CSARGSRDSPLHF. The DNA for the CDR3 is TGCAGTGCTAGGGGATCCAGGGATTCACCCCTCCACTTT.

This clonotype came up a few times. This CDR3 reads CASSMATSNQPQHF. CDR3 nucleotides: TGTGCCAGTAGTATGGCAACTAGCAATCAGCCCCAGCATTTT. V usage is TRBV19 and J usage is TRBJ1-5; D is unresolved. Trimming cost V 3 bases and J 0 bases, with 6 bases left between them. Germline V gene data show CDR1 as LNHDA and CDR2 as SQIVND (reference sequence). The CDR3 is 14 residues long. Together with reference TRBV19 and TRBJ1-5, the CDR3 gives the full variable domain: DGGITQSPKYLFRKEGQNVTLSCEQNLNHDAMYWYRQDPGQGLRLIYYSQIVNDFQKGDIAEGYSVSREKKESFPLTVTSAQKNPTAFYLCASSMATSNQPQHFGDGTRLSIL.

This clonotype was seen more than once but under ten times. The genes are TRBV6-5 and TRBJ2-6; possibly TRBD1 for D (6 bases). Germline values: CDR1 MNHEY, CDR2 SVGAGI. The V end lost 1 base, the J end lost 0 bases, and 13 bases lay between the germline ends. The CDR3 runs to 18 residues. CDR3 sequence reads: CASSYFDRRVSGANVLTF. CDR3 nucleotide sequence: TGTGCCAGCAGTTACTTCGACAGGCGAGTCTCTGGGGCCAACGTCCTGACTTTC.

The rearrangement uses TRBV15 and TRBJ2-7; the match to TRBD2 covers 7 bases. The CDR3 has 14 amino acids. V lost 1 base, J lost 6 bases, and 6 bases stayed unmatched. The V gene's germline CDR1 is LNHNV and CDR2 YYDKDF (reference sequence). In DNA form, the CDR3 reads TGTGCCACCAGCAGAGCAGCGGGACTGAGCGAGCAGTACTTC. It is translated as CATSRAAGLSEQYF.

This clonotype occurred a few times. The chain uses TRBV18 and TRBJ2-7, with D possibly being TRBD2 (6 bases). Looked up from germline, CDR1 is KGHSH and CDR2 is LQKENI. V was shortened by 6 bases and J by 5 bases, with 14 bases between the two germline ends. The CDR3 runs 13 residues. CDR3 in DNA: TGTGCCAGCTCCCTTAATCCTAGCGACGAGCAGTACTTC. Its protein product is CASSLNPSDEQYF.

This clonotype has only a few counts. CDR3 nucleotide sequence: TGTGCCAGCAGTTACTCGGGGCGATCACCCCTCCACTTT. Translating gives CASSYSGRSPLHF. V usage is TRBV6-5 and J usage is TRBJ1-6; D is possibly TRBD1 (5 bases). CDR1 is MNHEY, CDR2 SVGAGI, per germline. Trimming took 0 bases from V and 10 from J, leaving 7 bases between them. The CDR3 consists of 13 residues.

The chain recombines TRBV20-1 with TRBJ1-1; no reliable D call. There are 12 residues in the CDR3. Trimming pared 3 bases from V and 0 bases from J, leaving 5 bases between. Germline V gene sequence: CDR1 DFQATT, CDR2 SNEGSKA (reference sequence). The CDR3, as DNA: TGCAGTGCTAGCAGATTGAACACTGAAGCTTTCTTT. This gives the protein CSASRLNTEAFF.